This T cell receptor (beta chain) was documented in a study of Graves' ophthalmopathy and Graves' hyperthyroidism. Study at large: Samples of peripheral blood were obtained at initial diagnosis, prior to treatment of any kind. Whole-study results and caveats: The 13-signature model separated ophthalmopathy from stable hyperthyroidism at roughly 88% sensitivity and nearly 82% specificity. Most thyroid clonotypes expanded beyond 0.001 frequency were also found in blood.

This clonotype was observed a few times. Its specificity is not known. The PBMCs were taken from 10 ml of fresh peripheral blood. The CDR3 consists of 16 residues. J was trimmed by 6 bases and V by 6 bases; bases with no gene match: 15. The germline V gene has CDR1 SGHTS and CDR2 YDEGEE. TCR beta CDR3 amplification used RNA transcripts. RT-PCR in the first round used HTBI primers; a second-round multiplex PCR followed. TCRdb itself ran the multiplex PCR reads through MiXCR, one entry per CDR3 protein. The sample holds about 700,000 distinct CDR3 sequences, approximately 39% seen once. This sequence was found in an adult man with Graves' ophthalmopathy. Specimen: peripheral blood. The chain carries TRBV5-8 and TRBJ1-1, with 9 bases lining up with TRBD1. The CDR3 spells CASTDVSQGASAEAFF. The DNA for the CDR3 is TGTGCCAGCACCGACGTATCACAGGGGGCGAGCGCTGAAGCTTTCTTT.